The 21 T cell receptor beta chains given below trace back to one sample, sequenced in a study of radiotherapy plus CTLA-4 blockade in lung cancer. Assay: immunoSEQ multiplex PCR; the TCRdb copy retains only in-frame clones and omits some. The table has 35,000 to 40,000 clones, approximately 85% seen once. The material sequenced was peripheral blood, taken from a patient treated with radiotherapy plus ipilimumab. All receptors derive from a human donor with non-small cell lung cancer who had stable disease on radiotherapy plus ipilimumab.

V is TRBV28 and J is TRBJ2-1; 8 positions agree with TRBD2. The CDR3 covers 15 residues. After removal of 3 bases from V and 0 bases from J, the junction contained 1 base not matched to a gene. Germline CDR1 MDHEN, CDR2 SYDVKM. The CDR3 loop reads CASSLSGSSYNEQFF. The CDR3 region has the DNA TGTGCCAGCAGTTTGAGCGGGAGCTCCTACAATGAGCAGTTCTTC.

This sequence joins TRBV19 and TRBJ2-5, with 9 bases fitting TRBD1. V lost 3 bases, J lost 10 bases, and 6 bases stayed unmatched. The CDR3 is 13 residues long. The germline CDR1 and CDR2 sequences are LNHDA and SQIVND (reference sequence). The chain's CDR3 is CASSISSGQGQYF. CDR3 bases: TGTGCCAGTAGTATTTCCTCGGGACAGGGCCAGTACTTC. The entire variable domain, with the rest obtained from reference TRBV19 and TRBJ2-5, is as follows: DGGITQSPKYLFRKEGQNVTLSCEQNLNHDAMYWYRQDPGQGLRLIYYSQIVNDFQKGDIAEGYSVSREKKESFPLTVTSAQKNPTAFYLCASSISSGQGQYFGPGTRLLVL.

This CDR3 reads CAWTPGTDFTGELFF. CDR3 bases: TGTGCCTGGACGCCCGGGACAGATTTCACCGGGGAGCTGTTTTTT. The chain carries TRBV30 and TRBJ2-2; TRBD1 matches at 7 bases. Per germline, CDR1 GTSNPN and CDR2 SVGIG (reference sequence). V was clipped by 4 bases and J by 4 bases; unmatched bases: 9. CDR3 length: 15 residues.

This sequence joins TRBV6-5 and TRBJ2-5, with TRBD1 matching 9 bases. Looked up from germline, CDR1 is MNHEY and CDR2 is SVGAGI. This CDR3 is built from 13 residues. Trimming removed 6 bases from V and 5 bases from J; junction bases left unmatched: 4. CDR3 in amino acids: CASRGTGRETQYF. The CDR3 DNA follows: TGTGCCAGCAGGGGGACAGGGAGGGAGACCCAGTACTTC.

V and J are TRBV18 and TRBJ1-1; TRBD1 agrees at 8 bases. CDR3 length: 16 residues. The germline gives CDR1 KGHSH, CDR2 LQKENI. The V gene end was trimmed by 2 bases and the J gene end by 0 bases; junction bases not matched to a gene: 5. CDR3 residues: CASSPNRGGLNTEAFF. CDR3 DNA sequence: TGTGCCAGCTCACCAAACAGGGGGGGCCTGAACACTGAAGCTTTCTTT.

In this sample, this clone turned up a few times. The DNA of the CDR3 is TGTGCCAGTTCGTCAATGGGGACAGGGAAGTTGTATGGCTACACCTTC. Translating gives CASSSMGTGKLYGYTF. The rearrangement joins TRBV19 to TRBJ1-2; TRBD1 matches at 9 bases. V shed 8 bases, J shed 5 bases, and the junction held 15 bases outside the gene matches. The germline CDR1 and CDR2 sequences are LNHDA and SQIVND (reference sequence). The CDR3 extends over 16 amino acids.

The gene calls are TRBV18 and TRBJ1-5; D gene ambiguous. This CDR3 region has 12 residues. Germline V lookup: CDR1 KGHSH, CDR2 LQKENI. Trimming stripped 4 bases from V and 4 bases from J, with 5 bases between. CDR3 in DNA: TGTGCCAGCTCACGGGCGAATCAGCCCCAGCATTTT. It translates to CASSRANQPQHF.

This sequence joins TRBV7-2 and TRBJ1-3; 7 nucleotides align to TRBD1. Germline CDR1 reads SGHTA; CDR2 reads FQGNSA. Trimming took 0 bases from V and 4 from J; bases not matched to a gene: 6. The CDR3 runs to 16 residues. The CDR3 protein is CASSLAQGVYGNTIYF. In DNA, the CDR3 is TGTGCCAGCAGCTTAGCGCAGGGGGTTTACGGAAACACCATATATTTT. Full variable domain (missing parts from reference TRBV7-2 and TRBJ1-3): GAGVSQSPSNKVTEKGKDVELRCDPISGHTALYWYRQSLGQGLEFLIYFQGNSAPDKSGLPSDRFSAERTGGSVSTLTIQRTQQEDSAVYLCASSLAQGVYGNTIYFGEGSWLTVV.

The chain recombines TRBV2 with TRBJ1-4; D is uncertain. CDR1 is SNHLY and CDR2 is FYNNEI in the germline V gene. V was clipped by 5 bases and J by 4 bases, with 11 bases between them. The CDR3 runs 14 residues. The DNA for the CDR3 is TGTGCCAGCAGTTCTATTGCCGTTAATGAAAAACTGTTTTTT. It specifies CASSSIAVNEKLFF.

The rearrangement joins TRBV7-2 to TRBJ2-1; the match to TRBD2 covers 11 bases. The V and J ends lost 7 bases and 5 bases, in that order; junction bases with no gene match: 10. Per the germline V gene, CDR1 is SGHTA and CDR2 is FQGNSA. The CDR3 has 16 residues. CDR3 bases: TGTGCCAGCAAAGTGGCTCTAGCGGGAGGCCACAATGAGCAGTTCTTC. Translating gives CASKVALAGGHNEQFF.

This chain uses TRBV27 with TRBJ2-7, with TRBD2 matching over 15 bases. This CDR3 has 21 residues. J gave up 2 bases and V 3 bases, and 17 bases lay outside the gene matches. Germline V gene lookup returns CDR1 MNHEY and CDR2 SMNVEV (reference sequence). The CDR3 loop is CASSLRGTAGTSGRRAYEQYF. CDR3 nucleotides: TGTGCCAGCAGTTTGAGGGGGACAGCAGGGACTAGCGGGAGGAGGGCCTACGAGCAGTACTTC.

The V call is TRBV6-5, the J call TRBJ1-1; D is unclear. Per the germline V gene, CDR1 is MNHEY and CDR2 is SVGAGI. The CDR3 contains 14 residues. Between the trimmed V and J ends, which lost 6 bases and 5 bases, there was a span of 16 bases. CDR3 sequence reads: CASRATRERTEAFF. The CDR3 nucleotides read TGTGCCAGCAGAGCCACGAGGGAACGGACTGAAGCTTTCTTT.

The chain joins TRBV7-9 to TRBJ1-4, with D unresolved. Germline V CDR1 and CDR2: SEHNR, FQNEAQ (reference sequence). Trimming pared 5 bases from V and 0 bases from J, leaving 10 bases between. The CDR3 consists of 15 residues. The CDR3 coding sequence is TGTGCCAGCAGCGGCTCTTTCGCAACTAATGAAAAACTGTTTTTT. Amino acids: CASSGSFATNEKLFF.

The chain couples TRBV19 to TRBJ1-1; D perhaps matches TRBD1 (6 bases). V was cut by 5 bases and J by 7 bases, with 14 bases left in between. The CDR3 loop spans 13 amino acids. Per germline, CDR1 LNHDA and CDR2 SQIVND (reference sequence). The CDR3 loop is CASSPGQGYEAFF. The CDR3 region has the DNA TGTGCCAGTAGTCCAGGGCAGGGGTATGAAGCTTTCTTT.

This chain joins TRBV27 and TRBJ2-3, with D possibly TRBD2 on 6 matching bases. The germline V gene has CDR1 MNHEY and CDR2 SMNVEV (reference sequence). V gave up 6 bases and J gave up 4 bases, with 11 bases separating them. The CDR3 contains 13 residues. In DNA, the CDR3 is TGTGCCAGCAGCACGGAGGGCCCAGATACGCAGTATTTT. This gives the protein CASSTEGPDTQYF.

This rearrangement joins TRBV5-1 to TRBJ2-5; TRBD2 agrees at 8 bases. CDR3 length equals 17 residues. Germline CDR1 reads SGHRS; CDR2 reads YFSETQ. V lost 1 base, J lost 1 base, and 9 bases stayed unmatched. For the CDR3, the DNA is TGCGCCAGCAGCTTGCAACCCTCGGGGGGGCCCCAAGAGACCCAGTACTTC. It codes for CASSLQPSGGPQETQYF.

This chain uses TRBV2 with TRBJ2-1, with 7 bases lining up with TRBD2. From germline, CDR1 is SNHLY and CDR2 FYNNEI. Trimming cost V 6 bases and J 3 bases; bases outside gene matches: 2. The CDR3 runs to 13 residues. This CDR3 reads CASRREHYNEQFF. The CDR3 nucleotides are TGTGCCAGCAGGCGGGAGCACTACAATGAGCAGTTCTTC.

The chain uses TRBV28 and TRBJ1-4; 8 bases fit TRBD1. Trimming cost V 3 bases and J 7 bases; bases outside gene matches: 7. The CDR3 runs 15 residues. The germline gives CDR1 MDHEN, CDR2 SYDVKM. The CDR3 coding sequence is TGTGCCAGCAGTTTCCGGGACAGGCGAGGTGAAAAACTGTTTTTT. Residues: CASSFRDRRGEKLFF.

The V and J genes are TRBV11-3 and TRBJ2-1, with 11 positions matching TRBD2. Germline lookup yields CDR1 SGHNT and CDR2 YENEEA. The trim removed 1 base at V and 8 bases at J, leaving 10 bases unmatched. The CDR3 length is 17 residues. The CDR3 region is CASSLGTSGPSQDEQFF. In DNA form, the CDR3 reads TGTGCCAGCAGCTTAGGGACTAGCGGGCCGTCTCAGGATGAGCAGTTCTTC. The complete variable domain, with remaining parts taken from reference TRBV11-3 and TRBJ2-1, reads EAGVVQSPRYKIIEKKQPVAFWCNPISGHNTLYWYLQNLGQGPELLIRYENEEAVDDSQLPKDRFSAERLKGVDSTLKIQPAELGDSAVYLCASSLGTSGPSQDEQFFGPGTRLTVL.

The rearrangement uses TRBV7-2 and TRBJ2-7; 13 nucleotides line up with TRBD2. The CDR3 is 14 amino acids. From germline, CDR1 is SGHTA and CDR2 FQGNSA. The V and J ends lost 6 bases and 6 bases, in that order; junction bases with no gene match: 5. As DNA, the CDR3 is TGTGCCAGCAGGACCGGGACTAGCGGGACCGAGCAGTACTTC. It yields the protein CASRTGTSGTEQYF.

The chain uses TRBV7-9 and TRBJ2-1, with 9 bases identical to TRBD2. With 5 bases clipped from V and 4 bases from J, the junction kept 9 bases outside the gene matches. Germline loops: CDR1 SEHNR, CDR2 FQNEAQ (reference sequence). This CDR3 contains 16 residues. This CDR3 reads CASSRGQREAYNEQFF. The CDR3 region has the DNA TGTGCCAGCAGCCGAGGGCAGCGGGAGGCTTACAATGAGCAGTTCTTC.